A single sample is the source of the 12 T cell receptor beta chains below, sequenced in a study of CD8+ T cells in alopecia areata. The sequencing template was cDNA reverse transcribed from extracted RNA. Assay used: immunoSEQ multiplex PCR; TCRdb lists only in-frame clones, some missing. The profile shows approximately 82,000 clones, approximately 50% of them singletons. Source material: NKG2D-high CD8+ T cells sorted from blood. The receptors were gathered from a human donor with alopecia areata.

This clone was found once. V usage is TRBV9 and J usage is TRBJ2-2; D gene unclear. Per the germline V gene, CDR1 is SGDLS and CDR2 is YYNGEE. This CDR3 is 13 amino acids long. Trimming took 4 bases from V and 7 from J, leaving 11 bases between them. Written as DNA, the CDR3 is TGTGCCAGCAGCCCACGATGGGGCGGGGAGCTGTTTTTT. As protein: CASSPRWGGELFF.

This clone was found a few times. CDR3 protein: CASSLSHSGSSYNEQFF. The CDR3 DNA sequence: TGCGCCAGCAGCTTGTCCCATAGCGGGAGCTCCTACAATGAGCAGTTCTTC. J is TRBJ2-1 and V is TRBV5-1, with TRBD2 identical over 9 bases. V was clipped by 1 base and J by 0 bases; unmatched bases: 5. The CDR3 totals 17 residues. CDR1 and CDR2 (germline): SGHRS, YFSETQ.

The chain has TRBV5-1 and TRBJ2-1; 10 positions agree with TRBD2. Germline V gene lookup returns CDR1 SGHRS and CDR2 YFSETQ. This CDR3 region has 14 residues. With V trimmed by 8 bases and J by 7 bases, 9 bases remained unmatched. CDR3 DNA sequence: TGCGCCAGTGCTCTAGCGGGGGCCATGAATGAGCAGTTCTTC. Its protein product is CASALAGAMNEQFF.

The chain joins TRBV30 to TRBJ1-1; D not resolved. V was cut by 1 base and J by 5 bases, with 8 bases left in between. CDR3 length: 12 residues. CDR1 and CDR2 (germline): GTSNPN, SVGIG (reference sequence). CDR3 DNA sequence: TGTGCCTGGAGTGAAGCGCCGACTGAAGCTTTCTTT. This translates into CAWSEAPTEAFF.

V usage is TRBV11-2 and J usage is TRBJ2-1, with a tentative D call TRBD2 (6 bases). CDR1 and CDR2 from the germline V gene are SGHAT and FQNNGV. The CDR3 contains 13 residues. V was pared by 1 base and J by 8 bases, with 9 bases between. The CDR3 spells CASSLAGADEQFF. The DNA of the CDR3 is TGTGCCAGCAGCTTAGCGGGAGCGGATGAGCAGTTCTTC.

The rearrangement uses TRBV5-6 and TRBJ2-1; D is uncertain. The CDR3 runs to 13 residues. Germline V CDR1 and CDR2: SGHDT, YYEEEE. V lost 0 bases and J lost 7, with 8 bases in between. The CDR3 nucleotides are TGTGCCAGCAGCTTGGACGAAGGGAATGAGCAGTTCTTC. Amino acid sequence: CASSLDEGNEQFF.

The chain links TRBV2 to TRBJ2-3, with TRBD2 as a possible D gene (5 bases). The CDR3 covers 12 residues. CDR1 is SNHLY and CDR2 is FYNNEI in the germline V gene. V lost 6 bases and J lost 1, with 5 bases in between. In nucleotides, the CDR3 is TGTGCCAGCAGGAGGGGCACAGATACGCAGTATTTT. Residues: CASRRGTDTQYF. The variable domain in full, completed from reference TRBV2 and TRBJ2-3, reads EPEVTQTPSHQVTQMGQEVILRCVPISNHLYFYWYRQILGQKVEFLVSFYNNEISEKSEIFDDQFSVERPDGSNFTLKIRSTKLEDSAMYFCASRRGTDTQYFGPGTRLTVL.

This clone was observed a handful of times. The sample carries other DNA sequences with the same CDR3. This chain links TRBV5-1 with TRBJ1-5; no definite D call. This CDR3 region has 13 residues. V lost 0 bases and J lost 0, with 1 base in between. CDR1 and CDR2 (germline): SGHRS, YFSETQ. CDR3 loop: CASSLDSNQPQHF. The CDR3 DNA reads TGCGCCAGCAGCTTGGATAGCAATCAGCCCCAGCATTTT.

The CDR3 bases are TGTGCCAGCACCCTATCGGAGGGACAGGGACCCTACAATGAGCAGTTCTTC. Translating gives CASTLSEGQGPYNEQFF. This rearrangement joins TRBV2 to TRBJ2-1; 9 bases line up with TRBD1. The V and J ends lost 7 bases and 2 bases, in that order; junction bases with no gene match: 12. This CDR3 is 17 amino acids long. Germline CDR1 reads SNHLY; CDR2 reads FYNNEI.

The V call is TRBV6-5, the J call TRBJ2-7; D is unclear. V shed 5 bases and J shed 0 bases, with 11 bases lying between them. This CDR3 region has 14 residues. Germline V CDR1 and CDR2: MNHEY, SVGAGI. For the CDR3, the DNA is TGTGCCAGCAGTCAGGCCATCTCCTCCTACGAGCAGTACTTC. It yields the protein CASSQAISSYEQYF.

The chain carries TRBV6-6 and TRBJ2-3, with D perhaps TRBD1 (6 bases). Deletions cut 4 bases from V and 0 bases from J, with 14 bases between. The CDR3 has 16 amino acids. The germline V gene has CDR1 MNHNY and CDR2 SVGAGI (reference sequence). DNA for the CDR3: TGTGCCAGCAGTTCGCTACAGGGAGCTAGCACAGATACGCAGTATTTT. Its translation: CASSSLQGASTDTQYF.

This chain links TRBV4-1 with TRBJ1-1; possibly TRBD1 for D (6 bases). This CDR3 has 14 residues. Germline CDR1 is MGHRA and CDR2 is YSYEKL. Between the trimmed V and J ends, which lost 2 bases and 3 bases, there was a span of 10 bases. DNA of the CDR3: TGCGCCAGCAGCCAAAGACAGGTCTACACTGAAGCTTTCTTT. It codes for CASSQRQVYTEAFF.